The present T cell receptor (beta chain) was sequenced within a study of regulatory T cells in long-lasting Graves disease. Whole-study findings and limits: Authors noted too few samples as a limitation. Whereas 1,000 or so public clonotypes were shared by new patients, persistent patients shared more, at 2,500 to 3,000.

Trimming cost V 1 base and J 3 bases, with 9 bases left between them. Germline V gene sequence: CDR1 LGHDT, CDR2 YNNKEL (reference sequence). The length of the CDR3 is 14 residues. Time point in this sample: persistent/refractory GD, antithyroid drugs over 5 years with positive TRAb. TCR sequences were obtained from RNA taken from PBMCs. For TCR beta, libraries came from iRepertoire HTBI primers and Arm-PCR of CDR3 regions. TCRdb re-called the multiplex PCR reads through MiXCR, storing one row per CDR3 protein. The data hold 420,000 or so distinct CDR3 sequences, with 20% to 25% observed a single time. This clonotype was observed many times. Its target is unknown.

The receptor was derived from a female donor with Graves disease. This sample comprised peripheral blood mononuclear cells (PBMCs), obtained when the disease was refractory, from a patient treated with antithyroid drugs. The chain joins TRBV3-1 to TRBJ1-2; D uncertain. CDR3 sequence (DNA): TGTGCCAGCAGCCAAGTTGGGAGGGACTATGGCTACACCTTC. Translating gives CASSQVGRDYGYTF.